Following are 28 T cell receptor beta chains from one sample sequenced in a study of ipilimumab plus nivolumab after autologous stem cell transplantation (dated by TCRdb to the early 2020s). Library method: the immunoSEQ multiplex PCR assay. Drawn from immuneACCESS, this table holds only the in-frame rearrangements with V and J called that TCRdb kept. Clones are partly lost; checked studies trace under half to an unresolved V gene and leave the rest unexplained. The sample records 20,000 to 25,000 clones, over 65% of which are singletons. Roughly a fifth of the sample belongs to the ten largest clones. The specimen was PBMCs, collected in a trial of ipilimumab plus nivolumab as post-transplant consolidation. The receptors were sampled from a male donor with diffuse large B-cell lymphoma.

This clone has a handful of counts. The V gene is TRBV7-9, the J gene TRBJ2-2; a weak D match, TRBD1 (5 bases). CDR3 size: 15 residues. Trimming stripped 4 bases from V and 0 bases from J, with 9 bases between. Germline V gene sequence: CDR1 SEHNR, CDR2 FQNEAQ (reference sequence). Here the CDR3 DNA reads TGTGCCAGCAGCTCCCGACAGACGAACACCGGGGAGCTGTTTTTT. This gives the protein CASSSRQTNTGELFF.

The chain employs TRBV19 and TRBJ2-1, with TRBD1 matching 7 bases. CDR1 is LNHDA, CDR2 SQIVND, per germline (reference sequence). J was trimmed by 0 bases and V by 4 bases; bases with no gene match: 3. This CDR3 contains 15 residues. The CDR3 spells CASSNKGASYNEQFF. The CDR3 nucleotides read TGTGCCAGTAGTAATAAGGGGGCCTCCTACAATGAGCAGTTCTTC.

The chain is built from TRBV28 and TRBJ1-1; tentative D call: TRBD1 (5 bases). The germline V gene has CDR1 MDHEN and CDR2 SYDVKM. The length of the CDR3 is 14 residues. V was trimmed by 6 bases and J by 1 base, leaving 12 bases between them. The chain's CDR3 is CASRYVGGNTEAFF. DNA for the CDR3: TGTGCCAGCAGGTATGTTGGGGGGAACACTGAAGCTTTCTTT.

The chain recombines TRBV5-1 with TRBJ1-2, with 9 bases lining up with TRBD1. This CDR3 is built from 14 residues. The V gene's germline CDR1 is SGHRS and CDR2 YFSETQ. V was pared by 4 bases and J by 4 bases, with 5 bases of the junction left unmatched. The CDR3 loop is CASSGTGFGYGYTF. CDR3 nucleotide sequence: TGCGCCAGCAGCGGGACAGGGTTCGGCTATGGCTACACCTTC.

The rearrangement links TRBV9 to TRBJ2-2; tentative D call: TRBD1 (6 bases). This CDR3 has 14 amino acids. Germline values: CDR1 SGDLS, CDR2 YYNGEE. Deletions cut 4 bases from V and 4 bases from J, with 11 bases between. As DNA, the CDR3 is TGTGCCAGCAGCTCGGCAGGGGTCACCGGGGAGCTGTTTTTT. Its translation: CASSSAGVTGELFF.

The CDR3 sequence: CASSQGVWGQPQHF. DNA of the CDR3: TGTGCCAGCAGCCAAGGCGTGTGGGGCCAGCCCCAGCATTTT. The chain uses TRBV14 and TRBJ1-5, with TRBD1 as a possible D gene (5 bases). There are 14 residues in the CDR3. Deletions cut 1 base from V and 7 bases from J, with 11 bases between. Per the germline V gene, CDR1 is SGHDN and CDR2 is FVKESK. The full variable domain, completed using reference TRBV14 and TRBJ1-5, is EAGVTQFPSHSVIEKGQTVTLRCDPISGHDNLYWYRRVMGKEIKFLLHFVKESKQDESGMPNNRFLAERTGGTYSTLKVQPAELEDSGVYFCASSQGVWGQPQHFGDGTRLSIL.

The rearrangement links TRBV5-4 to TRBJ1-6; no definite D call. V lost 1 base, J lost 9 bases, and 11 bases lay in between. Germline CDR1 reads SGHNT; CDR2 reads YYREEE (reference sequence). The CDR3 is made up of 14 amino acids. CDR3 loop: CASSLNTLLSPLHF. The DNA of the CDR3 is TGTGCCAGCAGCTTGAACACACTCCTTTCACCCCTCCACTTT. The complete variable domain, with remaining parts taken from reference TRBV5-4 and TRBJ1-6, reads ETGVTQSPTHLIKTRGQQVTLRCSSQSGHNTVSWYQQALGQGPQFIFQYYREEENGRGNFPPRFSGLQFPNYSSELNVNALELDDSALYLCASSLNTLLSPLHFGNGTRLTVT.

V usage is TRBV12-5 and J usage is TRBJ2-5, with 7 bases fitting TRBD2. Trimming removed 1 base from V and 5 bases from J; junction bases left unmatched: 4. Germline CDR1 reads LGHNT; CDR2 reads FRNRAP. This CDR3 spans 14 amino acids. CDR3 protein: CASGLGLAWETQYF. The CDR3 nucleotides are TGTGCTAGTGGTTTGGGACTAGCCTGGGAGACCCAGTACTTC.

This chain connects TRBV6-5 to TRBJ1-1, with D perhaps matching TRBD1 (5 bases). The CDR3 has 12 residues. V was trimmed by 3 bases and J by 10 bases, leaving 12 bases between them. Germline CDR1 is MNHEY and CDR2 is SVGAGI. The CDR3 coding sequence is TGTGCCAGCAGTTATTGGGGGGGAGGAGCTTTCTTT. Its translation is CASSYWGGGAFF.

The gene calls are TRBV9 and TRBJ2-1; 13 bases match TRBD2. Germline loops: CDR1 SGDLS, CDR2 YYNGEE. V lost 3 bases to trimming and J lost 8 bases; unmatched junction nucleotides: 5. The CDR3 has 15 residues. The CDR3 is CASSEGTSGAHEQFF. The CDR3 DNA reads TGTGCCAGCAGCGAAGGGACTAGCGGGGCCCATGAGCAGTTCTTC.

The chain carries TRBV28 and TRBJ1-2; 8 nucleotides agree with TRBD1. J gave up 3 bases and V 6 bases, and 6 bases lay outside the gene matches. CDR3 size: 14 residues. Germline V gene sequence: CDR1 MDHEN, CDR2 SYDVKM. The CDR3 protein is CASRATGGDYGYTF. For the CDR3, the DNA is TGTGCCAGCAGGGCCACAGGGGGGGACTATGGCTACACCTTC.

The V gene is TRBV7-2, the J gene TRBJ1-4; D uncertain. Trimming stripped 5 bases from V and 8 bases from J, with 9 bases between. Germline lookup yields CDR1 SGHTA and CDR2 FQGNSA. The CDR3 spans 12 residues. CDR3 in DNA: TGTGCCAGCAGCGCCGTTGCGGAAAAACTGTTTTTT. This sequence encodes CASSAVAEKLFF.

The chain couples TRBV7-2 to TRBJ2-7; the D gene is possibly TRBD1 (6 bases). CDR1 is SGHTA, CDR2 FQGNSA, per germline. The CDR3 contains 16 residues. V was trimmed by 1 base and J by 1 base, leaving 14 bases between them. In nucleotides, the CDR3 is TGTGCCAGCAGCTTAGTTTCCGGGGACACATCCTACGAGCAGTACTTC. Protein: CASSLVSGDTSYEQYF.

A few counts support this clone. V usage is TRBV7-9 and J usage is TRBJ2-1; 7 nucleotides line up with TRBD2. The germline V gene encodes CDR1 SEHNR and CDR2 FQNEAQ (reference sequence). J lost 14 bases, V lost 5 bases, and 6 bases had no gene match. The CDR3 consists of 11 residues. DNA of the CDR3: TGTGCCAGCAGCCAAATTGGGGGGGAGTTCTTC. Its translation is CASSQIGGEFF.

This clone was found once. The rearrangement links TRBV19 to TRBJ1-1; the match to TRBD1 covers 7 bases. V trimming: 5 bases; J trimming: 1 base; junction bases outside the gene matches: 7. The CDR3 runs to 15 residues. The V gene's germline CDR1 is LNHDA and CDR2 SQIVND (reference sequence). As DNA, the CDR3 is TGTGCCAGTAGTCTAGGACAGGATGGGAACACTGAAGCTTTCTTT. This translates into CASSLGQDGNTEAFF.

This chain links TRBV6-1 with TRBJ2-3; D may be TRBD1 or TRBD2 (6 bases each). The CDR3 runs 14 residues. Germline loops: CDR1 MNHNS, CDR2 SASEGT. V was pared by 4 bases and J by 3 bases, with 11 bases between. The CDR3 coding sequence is TGTGCCAGCAGTGGAGGGGGGCCAACAGATACGCAGTATTTT. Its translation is CASSGGGPTDTQYF.

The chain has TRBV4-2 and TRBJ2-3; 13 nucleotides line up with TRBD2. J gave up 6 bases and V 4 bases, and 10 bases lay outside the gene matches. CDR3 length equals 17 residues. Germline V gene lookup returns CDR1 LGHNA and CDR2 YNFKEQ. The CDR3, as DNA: TGTGCCAGCAGCCCCCGGACTAGCGGGGGTGGGATGGATACGCAGTATTTT. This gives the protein CASSPRTSGGGMDTQYF.

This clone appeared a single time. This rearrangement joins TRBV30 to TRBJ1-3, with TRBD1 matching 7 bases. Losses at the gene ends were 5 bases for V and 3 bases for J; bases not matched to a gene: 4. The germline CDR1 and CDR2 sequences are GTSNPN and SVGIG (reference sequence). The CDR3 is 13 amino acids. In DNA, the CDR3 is TGTGCCTGGGACAGGACAGGTGGAAACACCATATATTTT. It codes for CAWDRTGGNTIYF.

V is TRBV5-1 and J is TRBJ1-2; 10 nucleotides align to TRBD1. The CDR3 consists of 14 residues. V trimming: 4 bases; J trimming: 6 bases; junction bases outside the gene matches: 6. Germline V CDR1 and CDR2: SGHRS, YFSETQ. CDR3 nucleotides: TGCGCCAGCAGCCGTGAGACAGGGGGCGATGGCTACACCTTC. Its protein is CASSRETGGDGYTF.

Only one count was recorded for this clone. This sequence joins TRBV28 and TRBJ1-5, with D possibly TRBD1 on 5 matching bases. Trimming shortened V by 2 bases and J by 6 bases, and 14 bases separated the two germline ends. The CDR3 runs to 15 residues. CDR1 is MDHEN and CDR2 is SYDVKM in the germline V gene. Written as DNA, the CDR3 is TGTGCCAGCAGTTTAGGGCAGTCTAGGGGTCAGCCCCAGCATTTT. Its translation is CASSLGQSRGQPQHF.

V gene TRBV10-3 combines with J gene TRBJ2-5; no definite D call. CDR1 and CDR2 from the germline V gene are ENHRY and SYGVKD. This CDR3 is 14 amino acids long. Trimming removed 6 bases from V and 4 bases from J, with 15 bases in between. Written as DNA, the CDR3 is TGTGCCATCAGGCAGGATTCTAACTTAGAGACCCAGTACTTC. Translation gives CAIRQDSNLETQYF.

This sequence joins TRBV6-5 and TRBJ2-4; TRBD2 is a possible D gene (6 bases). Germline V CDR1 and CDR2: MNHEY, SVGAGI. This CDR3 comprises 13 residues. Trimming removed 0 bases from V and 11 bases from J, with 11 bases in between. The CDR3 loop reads CASSYSRGGVQYF. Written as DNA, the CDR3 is TGTGCCAGCAGTTACTCGCGGGGAGGCGTTCAGTACTTC.

The CDR3 nucleotides are TGTGCCAGCAGCGTCTTCTCCGGGACGGGAAATTCACCCCTCCACTTT. Translation gives CASSVFSGTGNSPLHF. V gene TRBV9 combines with J gene TRBJ1-6, with D possibly matching TRBD1 (5 bases). CDR1 is SGDLS, CDR2 YYNGEE, per germline. The length of the CDR3 is 16 residues. Trimming took 2 bases from V and 7 from J, leaving 16 bases between them.

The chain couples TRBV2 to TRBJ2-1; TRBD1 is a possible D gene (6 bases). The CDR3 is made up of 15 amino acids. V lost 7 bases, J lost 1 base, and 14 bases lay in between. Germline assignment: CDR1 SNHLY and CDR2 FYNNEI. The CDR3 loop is CASIERQGSYNEQFF. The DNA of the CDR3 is TGTGCCAGCATCGAAAGGCAGGGGTCCTACAATGAGCAGTTCTTC.

CDR3 sequence reads: CASSYGHARRGYEAFF. The CDR3 nucleotides read TGTGCCAGCAGCTACGGACATGCACGCCGAGGATATGAAGCTTTCTTT. The chain couples TRBV7-8 to TRBJ1-1; tentatively, D is TRBD1 (5 bases). V was shortened by 4 bases and J by 7 bases, with 22 bases between the two germline ends. The CDR3 totals 16 residues. Germline V CDR1 and CDR2: SGHVS, FQNEAQ.

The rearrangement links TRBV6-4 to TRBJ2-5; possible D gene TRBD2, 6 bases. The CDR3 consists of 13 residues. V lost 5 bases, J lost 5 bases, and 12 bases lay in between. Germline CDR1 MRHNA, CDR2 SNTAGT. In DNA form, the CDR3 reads TGTGCCAGCAGTCGGGAGTTGCGGGAGACCCAGTACTTC. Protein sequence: CASSRELRETQYF.

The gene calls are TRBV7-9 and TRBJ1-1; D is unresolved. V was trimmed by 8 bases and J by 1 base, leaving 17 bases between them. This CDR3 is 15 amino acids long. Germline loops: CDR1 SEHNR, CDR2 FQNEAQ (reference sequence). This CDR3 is CASLPWQETNTEAFF. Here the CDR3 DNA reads TGTGCCAGCCTCCCGTGGCAGGAGACGAACACTGAAGCTTTCTTT.

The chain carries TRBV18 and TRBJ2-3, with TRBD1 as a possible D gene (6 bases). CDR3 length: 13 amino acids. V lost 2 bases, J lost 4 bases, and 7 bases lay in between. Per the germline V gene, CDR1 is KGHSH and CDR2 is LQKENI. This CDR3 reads CASSPGGADTQYF. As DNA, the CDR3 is TGTGCCAGCTCACCAGGGGGCGCAGATACGCAGTATTTT.